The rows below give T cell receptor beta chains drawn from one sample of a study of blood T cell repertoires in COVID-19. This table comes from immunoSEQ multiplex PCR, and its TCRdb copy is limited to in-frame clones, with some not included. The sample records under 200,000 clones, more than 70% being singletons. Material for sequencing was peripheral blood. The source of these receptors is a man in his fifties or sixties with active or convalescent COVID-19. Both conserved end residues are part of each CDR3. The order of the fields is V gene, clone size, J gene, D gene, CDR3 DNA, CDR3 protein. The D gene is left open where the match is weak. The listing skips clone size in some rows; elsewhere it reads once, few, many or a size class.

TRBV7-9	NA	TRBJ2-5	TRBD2	TGTGCCAGCAGCTCCCACGGACTTACCACCGGGACTAGCCAAGAGACCCAGTACTTC	CASSSHGLTTGTSQETQYF
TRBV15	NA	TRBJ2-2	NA	TGTGCCACCAGCAGAGATCGACGGGGGAACACCGGGGAGCTGTTTTTT	CATSRDRRGNTGELFF
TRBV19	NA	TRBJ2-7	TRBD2	TGTGCCAGTAGTATCCCGGGGGGGTCCTACGAGCAGTACTTC	CASSIPGGSYEQYF
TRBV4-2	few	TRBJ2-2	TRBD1	TGTGCCAGCAGCCAGGCCTCCGGGACAGGGAGGGGGTTTTTT	CASSQASGTGRGFF
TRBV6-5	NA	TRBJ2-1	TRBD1	TGTGCCAGCCAATACACAGGGGGCTCATACAATGAGCAGTTCTTC	CASQYTGGSYNEQFF
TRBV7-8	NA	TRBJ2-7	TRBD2	TGTGCCAGCAGCTTGGCCGGGACTACGAGCAACTACGAGCAGTACTTC	CASSLAGTTSNYEQYF
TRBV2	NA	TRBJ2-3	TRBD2	TGTGCCAGCAGTGACGTTGCGGGAGTTTTAGATACGCAGTATTTT	CASSDVAGVLDTQYF
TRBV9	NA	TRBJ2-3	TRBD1	TGTGCCAGTTCGGAAGGACAGGGGGTTAAAGGATGGGAAGATACGCAGTATTTT	CASSEGQGVKGWEDTQYF
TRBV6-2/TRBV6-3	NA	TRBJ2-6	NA	TGTGCCAGCAGTTACTCCACCGACAGACCAGTGTGGGCCAACGTCCTGACTTTC	CASSYSTDRPVWANVLTF
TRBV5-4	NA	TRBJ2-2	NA	TGTGCCAGCAGTTCGCGGACAGACCGCAACACCGGGGAGCTGTTTTTT	CASSSRTDRNTGELFF
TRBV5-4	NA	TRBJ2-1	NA	TGTGCCAGCACCTCTCGTAGCTCCTACAATGAGCAGTTCTTC	CASTSRSSYNEQFF
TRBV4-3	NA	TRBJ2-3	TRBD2	TGCGCCAGCAGCCAGGGACTAGCGGGGGGGCCCGGCACAGATACGCAGTATTTT	CASSQGLAGGPGTDTQYF
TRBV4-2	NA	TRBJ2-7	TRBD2	TGTGCCAGCAGCCCGCTATGGGCTAGCGGGAGCTACGAGCAGTACTTC	CASSPLWASGSYEQYF
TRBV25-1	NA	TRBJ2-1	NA	TGTGCCAGCAGTGTGGAGGGGTACGAGCAGTTCTTC	CASSVEGYEQFF
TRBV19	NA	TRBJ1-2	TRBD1	TGTGCCAGTCGGAGGACAGGGTCGGACTATGGCTACACCTTC	CASRRTGSDYGYTF
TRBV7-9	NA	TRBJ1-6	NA	TGTGCCAGCACCCTTGGAGGGAGAGGTGGCTCTTATTCACCCCTCCACTTT	CASTLGGRGGSYSPLHF
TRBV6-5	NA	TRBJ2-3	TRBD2	TGTGCCAGCAGTTACTACTTAGCGGGAGGGCCCCAGTATTTT	CASSYYLAGGPQYF
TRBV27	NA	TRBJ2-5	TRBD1	TGTGCCAGCAGTTTACTATCGGCCAGGGGGCAAAAAGGGACCCAGTACTTC	CASSLLSARGQKGTQYF
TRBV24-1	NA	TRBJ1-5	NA	TGTGCCACCAGTGATTCCCGCGACAGGTCGTCATATGGGAATCAGCCCCAGCATTTT	CATSDSRDRSSYGNQPQHF
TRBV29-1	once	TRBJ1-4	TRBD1	TGCAGCGTTGGGGGAAACAGGGGGCTGAGAGAAAAACTGTTTTTT	CSVGGNRGLREKLFF
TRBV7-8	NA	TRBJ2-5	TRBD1	TGTGCCAGCAGCACCCGGGACAGGGGGGAGACCCAGTACTTC	CASSTRDRGETQYF
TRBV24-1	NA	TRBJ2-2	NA	TGTGCCACCAGCGGGACAAGCCCGAACACCGGGGAGCTGTTTTTT	CATSGTSPNTGELFF
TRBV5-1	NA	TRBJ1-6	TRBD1	TGCGCCAGCAGCTTGGGACAGGGCGGTAATTCACCCCTCCACTTT	CASSLGQGGNSPLHF
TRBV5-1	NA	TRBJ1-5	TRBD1	TGCGCCAGCAGCGTGGACAGGGATCAGCCCCAGCATTTT	CASSVDRDQPQHF
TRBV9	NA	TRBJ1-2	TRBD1	TGTGCCAGCAGCTCTGGGACAGGGGACTATGGCTACACCTTC	CASSSGTGDYGYTF
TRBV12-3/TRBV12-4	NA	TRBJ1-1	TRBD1	TGTGCCAGCAGTGGGACAGGGAACCTGGAAGTTTTCTTT	CASSGTGNLEVFF
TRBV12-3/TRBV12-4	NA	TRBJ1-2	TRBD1	TGTGCCAGCAGTTCCACAGGGGGGTATGGCTACACCTTC	CASSSTGGYGYTF
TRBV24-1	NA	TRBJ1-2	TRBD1	TGTGCCACCAGTGATGGACAGGGGAAAGGCTACACCTTC	CATSDGQGKGYTF
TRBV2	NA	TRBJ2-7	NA	TGTGCCAGCAACGGGATGACAGGCTACGAGCAGTACTTC	CASNGMTGYEQYF
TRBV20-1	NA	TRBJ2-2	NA	TGCAGTGCTAGTTACGGGGGGAACACCGGGGAGCTGTTTTTT	CSASYGGNTGELFF
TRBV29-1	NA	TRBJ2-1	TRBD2	TGCAGCGTTGAGGGACTAGCGTTCCACAATGAGCAGTTCTTC	CSVEGLAFHNEQFF
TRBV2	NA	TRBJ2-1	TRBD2	TGTGCCAGCAGTGAGTATAGCGGGGCCTACAATGAGCAGTTCTTC	CASSEYSGAYNEQFF
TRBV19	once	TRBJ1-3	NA	TGTGCCAGTAGTCCCACAGGGACCGGAAACACCATATATTTT	CASSPTGTGNTIYF
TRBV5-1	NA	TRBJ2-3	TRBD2	TGCGCCAGCAGCCCCAGAACTAGCGGGAGAACAGATACGCAGTATTTT	CASSPRTSGRTDTQYF
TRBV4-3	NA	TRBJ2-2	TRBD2	TGCGCCAGCAGCCAAAACTTCGCGGCTACTTTAGCGGGAGAAGGTGGCACCGGGGAGCTGTTTTTT	CASSQNFAATLAGEGGTGELFF
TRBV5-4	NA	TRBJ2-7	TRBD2	TGTGCCAGCAGCTTTGGGACTAGCGGATCCTACGAGCAGTACTTC	CASSFGTSGSYEQYF